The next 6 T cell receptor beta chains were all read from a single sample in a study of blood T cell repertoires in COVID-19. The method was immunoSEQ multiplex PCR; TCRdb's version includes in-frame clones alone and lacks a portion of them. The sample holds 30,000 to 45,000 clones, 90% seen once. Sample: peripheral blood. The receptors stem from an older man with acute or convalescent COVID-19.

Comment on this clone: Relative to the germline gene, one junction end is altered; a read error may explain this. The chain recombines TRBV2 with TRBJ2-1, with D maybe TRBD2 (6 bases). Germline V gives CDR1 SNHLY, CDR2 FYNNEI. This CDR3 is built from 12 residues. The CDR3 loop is CASSGGGRLPVF. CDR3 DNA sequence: TGTGCCAGCAGTGGGGGAGGACGTCTTCCGGTCTTC.

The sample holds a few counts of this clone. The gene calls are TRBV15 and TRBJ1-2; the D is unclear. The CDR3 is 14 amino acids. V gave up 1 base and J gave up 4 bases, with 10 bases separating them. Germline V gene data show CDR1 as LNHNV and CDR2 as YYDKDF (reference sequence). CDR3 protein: CATSRGQVGYGYTF. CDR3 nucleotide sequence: TGTGCCACCAGCAGAGGCCAGGTGGGCTATGGCTACACCTTC.

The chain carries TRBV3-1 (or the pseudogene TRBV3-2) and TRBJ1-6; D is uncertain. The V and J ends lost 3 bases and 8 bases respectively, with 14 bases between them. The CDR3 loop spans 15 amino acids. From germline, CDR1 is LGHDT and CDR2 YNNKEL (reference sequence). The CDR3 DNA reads TGTGCCAGCAGCCAGCCCGGGCAGCGGGATTCACCCCTCCACTTT. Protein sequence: CASSQPGQRDSPLHF.

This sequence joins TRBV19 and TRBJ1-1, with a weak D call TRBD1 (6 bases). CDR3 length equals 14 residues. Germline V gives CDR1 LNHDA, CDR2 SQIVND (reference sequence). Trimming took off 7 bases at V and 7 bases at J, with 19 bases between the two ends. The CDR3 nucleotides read TGTGCCAGTACCGATCCCACAGGGAGTGGTGAAGCTTTCTTT. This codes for CASTDPTGSGEAFF.

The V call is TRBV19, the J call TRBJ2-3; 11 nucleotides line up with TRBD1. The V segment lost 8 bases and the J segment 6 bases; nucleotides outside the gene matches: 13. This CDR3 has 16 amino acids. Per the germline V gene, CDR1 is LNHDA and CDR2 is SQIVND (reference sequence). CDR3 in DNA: TGTGCCAGTGCCGGGAGGGACAGGGGGTCTATGGATACGCAGTATTTT. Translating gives CASAGRDRGSMDTQYF.

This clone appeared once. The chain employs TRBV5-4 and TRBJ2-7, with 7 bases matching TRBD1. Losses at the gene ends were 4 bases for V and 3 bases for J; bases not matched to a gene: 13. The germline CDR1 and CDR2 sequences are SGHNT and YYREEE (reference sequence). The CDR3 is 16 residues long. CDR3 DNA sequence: TGTGCCAGCAGCCCCCCGGGGACAGCGAGCCTCTACGAGCAGTACTTC. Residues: CASSPPGTASLYEQYF.